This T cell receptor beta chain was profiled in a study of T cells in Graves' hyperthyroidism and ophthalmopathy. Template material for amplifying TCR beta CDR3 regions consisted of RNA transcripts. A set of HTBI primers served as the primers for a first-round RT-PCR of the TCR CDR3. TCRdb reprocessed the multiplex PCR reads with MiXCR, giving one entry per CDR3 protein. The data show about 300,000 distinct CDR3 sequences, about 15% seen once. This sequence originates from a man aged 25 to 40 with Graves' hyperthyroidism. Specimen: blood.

CDR3 sequence reads: CATTGPLAGGPDTGELFF. The CDR3 DNA is TGTGCCACCACCGGACCCCTAGCGGGAGGGCCGGACACCGGGGAGCTGTTTTTT. This chain connects TRBV24-1 to TRBJ2-2; 12 nucleotides match TRBD2. Germline V gene data show CDR1 as KGHDR and CDR2 as SFDVKD. The CDR3 covers 18 residues. Trimming took 8 bases from V and 3 from J; bases not matched to a gene: 12.